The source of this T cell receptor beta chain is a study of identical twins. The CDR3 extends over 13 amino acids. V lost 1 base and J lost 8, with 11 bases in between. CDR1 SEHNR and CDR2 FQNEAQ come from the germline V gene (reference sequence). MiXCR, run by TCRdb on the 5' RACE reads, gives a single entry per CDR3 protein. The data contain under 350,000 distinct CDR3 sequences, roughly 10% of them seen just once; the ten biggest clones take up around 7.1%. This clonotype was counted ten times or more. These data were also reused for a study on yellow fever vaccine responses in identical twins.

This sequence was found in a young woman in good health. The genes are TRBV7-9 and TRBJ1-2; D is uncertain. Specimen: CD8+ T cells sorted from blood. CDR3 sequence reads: CASSLEPTRGYTF. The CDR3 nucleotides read TGTGCCAGCAGCTTAGAACCCACGAGGGGCTACACCTTC.